This T cell receptor (gamma chain) was identified in a study of gamma-delta chains in newborns, infants, children. Overall study: Innate gammadelta T cells reportedly expand polyclonally right after birth, driven by microbial exposure, per the title.

TCRdb reanalysed the reads via CATT. The sample shows roughly 660 gamma-chain clones, 5.9% of them seen only once. In this sample, this clone turned up a few times. It may be a read error: a sequence one base away is much more abundant. Germline V gene sequence: CDR1 EGSTGY, CDR2 YDSYTSSV. V dropped 5 bases and J dropped 0; count of bases not matched to a gene: 10. The CDR3 has 15 amino acids. This receptor was obtained from a child who was a newborn, infant or young child, either healthy, febrile or measles-vaccinated (not recorded which). The specimen sequenced was blood. V and J are TRGV4 and TRGJ1 or TRGJ2. The CDR3: CATWGPGRNYYKKLF. In DNA form, the CDR3 reads TGTGCCACCTGGGGCCCAGGTCGGAATTATTATAAGAAACTCTTT.